These 32 T cell receptor beta chains came from one sample sequenced in a study of shared clonotypes between healthy human individuals. Assay used: immunoSEQ multiplex PCR; TCRdb lists only in-frame clones, some missing. The sample holds more than 2 million clones; roughly 95% are singletons and the top ten take more than 0.1%. The sequencing input was naive CD4+ T cells sorted from blood. Subset in this sample: CD45RA+ positively selected. These receptors were taken from a man aged 18 to 29 in good health.

Turning to this clone: At the DNA level, this CDR3 is encoded by other sequences in the same sample as well. Here the CDR3 reads CASSLPSGANVLTF. The CDR3 bases are TGCGCCAGCAGCTTGCCCTCTGGGGCCAACGTCCTGACTTTC. The V gene is TRBV5-1, the J gene TRBJ2-6, with unresolved D. V was pared by 1 base and J by 0 bases, with 2 bases between. The germline V gene encodes CDR1 SGHRS and CDR2 YFSETQ. CDR3 length: 14 residues.

The chain carries TRBV11-2 and TRBJ2-7, with TRBD2 matching over 11 bases. The CDR3 consists of 15 residues. Germline V lookup: CDR1 SGHAT, CDR2 FQNNGV. Trimming cost V 7 bases and J 1 base; bases outside gene matches: 6. CDR3 bases: TGTGCCAGCAAGCTTTCTAGCGGGGGGTCCTACGAGCAGTACTTC. It codes for CASKLSSGGSYEQYF.

This chain connects TRBV27 to TRBJ1-4, with D possibly TRBD1 on 6 matching bases. Germline CDR1 MNHEY, CDR2 SMNVEV (reference sequence). Trimming removed 2 bases from V and 10 bases from J, with 20 bases in between. This CDR3 contains 16 residues. The CDR3 spells CASSLGGGLAEGKLFF. CDR3 coding DNA: TGTGCCAGCAGTTTAGGGGGCGGTTTGGCCGAAGGAAAACTGTTTTTT.

CDR3: CASSQQGALGNTIYF. Written as DNA, the CDR3 is TGTGCCAGCAGCCAACAGGGGGCTCTAGGAAACACCATATATTTT. The chain couples TRBV5-6 to TRBJ1-3; 9 bases fit TRBD1. The trim removed 4 bases at V and 4 bases at J, leaving 6 bases unmatched. The germline V gene has CDR1 SGHDT and CDR2 YYEEEE. The CDR3 totals 15 residues.

On this clone: Other DNA sequences from this sample encode an identical CDR3 as well. This chain joins TRBV5-1 and TRBJ2-7, with 11 nucleotides matching TRBD1. The J segment lost 5 bases and the V segment lost 4 bases, leaving 5 bases of the junction unmatched. The CDR3 extends over 14 amino acids. Germline V CDR1 and CDR2: SGHRS, YFSETQ. The chain's CDR3 is CASSPGQGADEQYF. DNA for the CDR3: TGCGCCAGCAGCCCCGGACAGGGGGCAGACGAGCAGTACTTC.

This chain uses TRBV19 with TRBJ2-3; no definite D call. The CDR3 is 11 residues long. Germline-derived CDR1 and CDR2 are LNHDA and SQIVND (reference sequence). The V end lost 3 bases, the J end lost 7 bases, and 5 bases lay between the germline ends. The CDR3 nucleotides are TGTGCCAGTAGTATGGGTTATACGCAGTATTTT. It yields the protein CASSMGYTQYF.

V gene TRBV2 combines with J gene TRBJ2-7, with D possibly TRBD1 on 5 matching bases. The V and J ends lost 8 bases and 2 bases respectively, with 13 bases between them. CDR3 length: 13 amino acids. CDR1 and CDR2 (germline): SNHLY, FYNNEI. The CDR3 DNA is TGTGCCAGCTCCCCCCGGACAACCTACGAGCAGTACTTC. Its translation is CASSPRTTYEQYF.

The rearrangement uses TRBV10-3 and TRBJ1-1, with 9 bases lining up with TRBD1. Germline V lookup: CDR1 ENHRY, CDR2 SYGVKD. The CDR3 has 13 residues. The trim removed 4 bases at V and 3 bases at J, leaving 0 bases unmatched. The CDR3 bases are TGTGCCATCAGTGGACAGGGGGACACTGAAGCTTTCTTT. Translating it yields CAISGQGDTEAFF.

The rearrangement uses TRBV16 and TRBJ1-2; D remains unclear. CDR3 length equals 13 residues. The V gene lost 1 base and the J gene lost 2 bases, with 5 bases spanning the gap. Germline V gives CDR1 KGHSY, CDR2 FQNENV. The CDR3 reads CASSQYQNYGYTF. For the CDR3, the DNA is TGTGCCAGCAGCCAATACCAGAACTATGGCTACACCTTC.

The chain couples TRBV28 to TRBJ2-7; D not certain. The CDR3 is 14 residues long. Germline values: CDR1 MDHEN, CDR2 SYDVKM. Trimming took 2 bases from V and 2 from J, leaving 10 bases between them. CDR3 nucleotides: TGTGCCAGCAGTTTACCACCCTCCCCCTACGAGCAGTACTTC. As protein: CASSLPPSPYEQYF.

The CDR3 coding sequence is TGTGCCAGCTCACGGGGGGCCCAATCCTACGAGCAGTACTTC. It specifies CASSRGAQSYEQYF. The chain employs TRBV18 and TRBJ2-7; tentatively, D is TRBD1 or TRBD2 (6 bases each). Germline V CDR1 and CDR2: KGHSH, LQKENI. V lost 4 bases and J lost 1, with 11 bases in between. The CDR3 runs to 14 residues.

The chain carries TRBV5-1 and TRBJ2-6, with D maybe TRBD1 (6 bases). CDR3 length: 13 amino acids. With 0 bases removed from V and 12 bases from J, the gap between germline ends came to 10 bases. The V gene's germline CDR1 is SGHRS and CDR2 YFSETQ. CDR3 loop: CASSLEQGAVLTF. CDR3 DNA sequence: TGCGCCAGCAGCTTGGAACAGGGCGCCGTCCTGACTTTC.

The V gene is TRBV28, the J gene TRBJ1-1; maybe TRBD1 (5 bases). CDR1 and CDR2 (germline): MDHEN, SYDVKM. The ends were cut back, 4 bases at V and 1 base at J, with 10 bases in the middle. This CDR3 contains 14 residues. In DNA, the CDR3 is TGTGCCAGCAGTTCTGTAACAGGGAACACTGAAGCTTTCTTT. Protein sequence: CASSSVTGNTEAFF.

This sequence joins TRBV11-2 and TRBJ2-7, with D possibly matching TRBD1 (6 bases). The V gene's germline CDR1 is SGHAT and CDR2 FQNNGV. Deletions cut 5 bases from V and 3 bases from J, with 11 bases between. There are 13 residues in the CDR3. CDR3 DNA sequence: TGTGCCAGCAGCCCCCGAGGGGGCTACGAGCAGTACTTC. It is translated as CASSPRGGYEQYF.

The gene calls are TRBV6-1 and TRBJ2-2, with 7 bases that match TRBD1. J was trimmed by 4 bases and V by 0 bases; bases with no gene match: 20. This CDR3 contains 21 residues. Germline-derived CDR1 and CDR2 are MNHNS and SASEGT. The CDR3 DNA follows: TGTGCCAGCAGTGAAGCTTATTGGGGGACAGAATATCGAAGGGTCACCGGGGAGCTGTTTTTT. Its protein is CASSEAYWGTEYRRVTGELFF.

The rearrangement links TRBV14 to TRBJ2-4; D tentatively reads TRBD1 or TRBD2 (6 bases each). This CDR3 has 16 residues. Germline V gene data show CDR1 as SGHDN and CDR2 as FVKESK. Trimming left V 4 bases short and J 3 bases short, with 16 bases between. CDR3 DNA: TGTGCCAGCAGCCCCCGGCCCGGGGGCATCAAAAACATTCAGTACTTC. As protein: CASSPRPGGIKNIQYF.

The chain recombines TRBV28 with TRBJ1-1; the match to TRBD1 covers 7 bases. The CDR3 totals 13 residues. Germline V gives CDR1 MDHEN, CDR2 SYDVKM. The V gene end was trimmed by 7 bases and the J gene end by 4 bases; junction bases not matched to a gene: 6. CDR3 in amino acids: CASTKYRGTEAFF. CDR3 DNA sequence: TGTGCCAGCACCAAGTACAGGGGCACTGAAGCTTTCTTT.

This clone was seen just once. This chain uses TRBV4-3 with TRBJ1-3; D gene unclear. There are 17 residues in the CDR3. The V gene lost 2 bases and the J gene lost 0 bases, with 14 bases spanning the gap. Germline loops: CDR1 LGHNA, CDR2 YSLEER. The CDR3 nucleotides read TGCGCCAGCAGCCAAATCAGAGGCCAAAGCTCTGGAAACACCATATATTTT. Protein sequence: CASSQIRGQSSGNTIYF.

The V gene is TRBV18, the J gene TRBJ2-7; 11 bases are shared with TRBD1. Per the germline V gene, CDR1 is KGHSH and CDR2 is LQKENI. Unmatched junction bases numbered 9, after V lost 3 bases and J lost 2 bases. The length of the CDR3 is 17 residues. This chain's CDR3 is CASSPHKPGQGAYEQYF. The CDR3 region has the DNA TGTGCCAGCTCACCGCACAAACCGGGACAGGGGGCCTACGAGCAGTACTTC.

The V gene is TRBV19, the J gene TRBJ1-6; D gene ambiguous. The CDR3 contains 14 residues. Germline CDR1 is LNHDA and CDR2 is SQIVND (reference sequence). The V end lost 6 bases, the J end lost 10 bases, and 16 bases lay between the germline ends. CDR3 residues: CASSPREAESPLHF. CDR3 in DNA: TGTGCCAGTAGCCCCCGGGAGGCAGAATCACCCCTCCACTTT.

The CDR3 DNA follows: TGTGCCAGCAGTGGGGCAGGGGGCGGTTTTTTAGGCACAGATACGCAGTATTTT. Translated, it gives CASSGAGGGFLGTDTQYF. The rearrangement joins TRBV6-1 to TRBJ2-3, with 8 bases identical to TRBD1. This CDR3 region has 18 residues. V lost 4 bases, J lost 1 base, and 13 bases stayed unmatched. The germline CDR1 and CDR2 sequences are MNHNS and SASEGT.

The CDR3 DNA is TGTGCCAGCAGCCAAGGACTAGCGGGAGTAGATACGCAGTATTTT. Translation gives CASSQGLAGVDTQYF. J is TRBJ2-3 and V is TRBV4-2; 12 bases line up with TRBD2. V shed 1 base and J 5 bases; nucleotides not matched to a gene: 1. There are 15 residues in the CDR3. Germline lookup yields CDR1 LGHNA and CDR2 YNFKEQ.

The chain carries TRBV9 and TRBJ1-6; TRBD1 matches 8 bases. The CDR3 totals 15 residues. V lost 4 bases and J lost 7; bases outside the gene matches: 7. CDR1 is SGDLS, CDR2 YYNGEE, per germline. The DNA for the CDR3 is TGTGCCAGCAGCCCACGACAGGGGATAAATTCACCCCTCCACTTT. Its protein product is CASSPRQGINSPLHF. The whole variable domain, filled in from reference TRBV9 and TRBJ1-6, reads DSGVTQTPKHLITATGQRVTLRCSPRSGDLSVYWYQQSLDQGLQFLIQYYNGEERAKGNILERFSAQQFPDLHSELNLSSLELGDSALYFCASSPRQGINSPLHFGNGTRLTVT.

This chain connects TRBV6-5 to TRBJ2-1; tentatively, D is TRBD2 (6 bases). This CDR3 is built from 14 residues. V lost 1 base and J 5 bases, leaving 9 bases between the germline ends. Germline CDR1 MNHEY, CDR2 SVGAGI. The CDR3 DNA is TGTGCCAGCAGTTACTTGTCGGGAGACAATGAGCAGTTCTTC. This sequence encodes CASSYLSGDNEQFF.

The chain links TRBV5-6 to TRBJ1-1; D not certain. This CDR3 region has 12 residues. Germline CDR1 reads SGHDT; CDR2 reads YYEEEE. Deletions cut 0 bases from V and 3 bases from J, with 3 bases between. This CDR3 reads CASSLDYTEAFF. CDR3 coding DNA: TGTGCCAGCAGCTTGGATTACACTGAAGCTTTCTTT.

This chain connects TRBV4-2 to TRBJ2-2, with TRBD1 identical over 9 bases. In germline, CDR1 is LGHNA, CDR2 YNFKEQ. V dropped 4 bases and J dropped 4; count of bases not matched to a gene: 7. The CDR3 totals 16 residues. The CDR3 loop is CASSPSGTGSTGELFF. CDR3 bases: TGTGCCAGCAGCCCCTCCGGGACAGGGAGCACCGGGGAGCTGTTTTTT.

This clone appeared once. The germline gene is not matched at one end of the junction; a read error may be the cause. The genes are TRBV9 and TRBJ2-5; tentative D call: TRBD1 (6 bases). CDR1 and CDR2 from the germline V gene are SGDLS and YYNGEE. This CDR3 comprises 14 residues. CDR3 DNA sequence: TGTGCCAGCAGCCTCGAGGGGGACCAAGGGACCCAGTACTTC. Translating it yields CASSLEGDQGTQYF.

The chain couples TRBV5-1 to TRBJ2-3, with D possibly TRBD2 on 6 matching bases. Trimming cost V 0 bases and J 6 bases, with 11 bases left between them. The germline V gene has CDR1 SGHRS and CDR2 YFSETQ. The CDR3 contains 14 residues. CDR3 bases: TGCGCCAGCAGCTTGGAGTCTAGCGTGGATACGCAGTATTTT. This gives the protein CASSLESSVDTQYF.

J is TRBJ1-2 and V is TRBV7-8; perhaps TRBD1 as D (6 bases). V lost 5 bases, J lost 1 base, and 14 bases lay in between. Germline values: CDR1 SGHVS, CDR2 FQNEAQ. This CDR3 region has 15 residues. CDR3 DNA: TGTGCCAGCAGCCTCGGACAGACTTTTAACTATGGCTACACCTTC. It translates to CASSLGQTFNYGYTF. The entire variable domain, with the rest obtained from reference TRBV7-8 and TRBJ1-2, is as follows: GAGVSQSPRYKVAKRGQDVALRCDPISGHVSLFWYQQALGQGPEFLTYFQNEAQLDKSGLPSDRFFAERPEGSVSTLKIQRTQQEDSAVYLCASSLGQTFNYGYTFGSGTRLTVV.

To note about this clone: Other DNA sequences in the sample encode the same CDR3. This chain links TRBV28 with TRBJ2-6; no reliable D call. CDR1 MDHEN and CDR2 SYDVKM come from the germline V gene. The CDR3 has 13 residues. Trimming cost V 5 bases and J 0 bases, with 2 bases left between them. This CDR3 is CASSLSGANVLTF. The CDR3 nucleotides are TGTGCCAGCAGTCTCTCTGGGGCCAACGTCCTGACTTTC.

The CDR3 region has the DNA TGTGCCAGCTCACAGGGTGTCCCCTACAATGAGCAGTTCTTC. It encodes CASSQGVPYNEQFF. V and J are TRBV18 and TRBJ2-1, with D unresolved. Germline V CDR1 and CDR2: KGHSH, LQKENI. There are 14 residues in the CDR3. V gave up 4 bases and J gave up 2 bases, with 9 bases separating them.

The rearrangement uses TRBV5-4 and TRBJ1-1; no clear D. Germline CDR1 SGHNT, CDR2 YYREEE (reference sequence). Between the trimmed V and J ends, which lost 2 bases and 3 bases, there was a span of 14 bases. The CDR3 has 15 amino acids. DNA for the CDR3: TGTGCCAGCAGCTTCCCCGGCGGGAGGGACACTGAAGCTTTCTTT. It encodes CASSFPGGRDTEAFF.